This TCR beta chain derives from a study of OX40 agonist ivuxolimab in advanced cancers. General study findings and limits: In the 0.1 to 3.0 mg/kg range, CD4+ and CD8+ blood T cells had expanded clonally by week 6. Also present in some nonresponders was a low level of normalized T-cell clonal expansion.

At cycle 4 day 1, cycle 7 day 1, and baseline, blood was sampled. The CDR3 has 11 amino acids. Germline-derived CDR1 and CDR2 are GTSNPN and SVGIG (reference sequence). The V gene lost 3 bases and the J gene lost 6 bases, with 9 bases spanning the gap. The table came from immunoSEQ multiplex PCR; TCRdb's copy has only in-frame clones and leaves some out. The sample comprises tens of thousands of clones, 80% to 95% of which are singletons, and about 1.1% rests with the top ten. Points on this clone: The antigen remains undetermined.

The receptor was derived from an adult with an advanced solid tumor such as melanoma, head and neck, liver or kidney cancer. The material was CD4+ or CD8+ T cells sorted from blood, obtained in a trial of the OX40 agonist ivuxolimab. The gene calls are TRBV30 and TRBJ2-7, with D uncertain. The DNA of the CDR3 is TGTGCCTGGAGCCCGTCTCGCGAGCAGTACTTC. It encodes CAWSPSREQYF.